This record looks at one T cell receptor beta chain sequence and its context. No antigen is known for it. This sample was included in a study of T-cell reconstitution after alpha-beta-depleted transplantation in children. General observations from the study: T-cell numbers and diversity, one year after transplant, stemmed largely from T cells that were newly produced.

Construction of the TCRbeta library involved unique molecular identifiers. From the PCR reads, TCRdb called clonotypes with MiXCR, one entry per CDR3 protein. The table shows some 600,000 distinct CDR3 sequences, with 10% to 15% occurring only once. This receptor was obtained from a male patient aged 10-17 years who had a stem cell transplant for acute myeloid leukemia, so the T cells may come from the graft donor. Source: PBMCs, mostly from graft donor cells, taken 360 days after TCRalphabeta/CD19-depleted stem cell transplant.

CDR3 sequence reads: CASSLPGTSAGETQYF. The CDR3 DNA is TGTGCCAGCAGCTTGCCCGGGACTAGCGCCGGGGAGACCCAGTACTTC. This rearrangement joins TRBV7-8 to TRBJ2-5; 10 nucleotides line up with TRBD2. Germline CDR1 and CDR2: SGHVS and FQNEAQ. This CDR3 contains 16 residues. Losses at the gene ends were 3 bases for V and 5 bases for J; bases not matched to a gene: 9.